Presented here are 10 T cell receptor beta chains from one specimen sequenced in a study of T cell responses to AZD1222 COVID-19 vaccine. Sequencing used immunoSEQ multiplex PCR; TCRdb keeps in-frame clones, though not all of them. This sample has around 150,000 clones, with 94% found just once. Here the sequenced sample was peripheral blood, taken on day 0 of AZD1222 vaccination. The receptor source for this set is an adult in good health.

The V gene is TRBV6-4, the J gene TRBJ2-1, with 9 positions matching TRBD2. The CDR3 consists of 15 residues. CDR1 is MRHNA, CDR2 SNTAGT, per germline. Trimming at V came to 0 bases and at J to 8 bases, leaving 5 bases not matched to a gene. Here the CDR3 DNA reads TGTGCCAGCAGTGACTCCGGACTAGCGTTCGATGAGCAGTTCTTC. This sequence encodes CASSDSGLAFDEQFF.

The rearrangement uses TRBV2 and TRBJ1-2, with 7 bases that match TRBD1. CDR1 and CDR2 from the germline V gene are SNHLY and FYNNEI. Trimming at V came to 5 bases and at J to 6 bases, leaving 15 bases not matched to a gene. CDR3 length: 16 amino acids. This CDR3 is CASSFLRDSNNDGYTF. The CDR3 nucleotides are TGTGCCAGCAGTTTTCTCCGGGACAGTAATAATGATGGCTACACCTTC.

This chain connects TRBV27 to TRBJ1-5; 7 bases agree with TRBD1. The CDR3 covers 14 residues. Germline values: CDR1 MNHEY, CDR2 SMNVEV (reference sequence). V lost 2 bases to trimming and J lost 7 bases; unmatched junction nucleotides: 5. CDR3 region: CASSLRGPWQPQHF. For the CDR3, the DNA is TGTGCCAGCAGTTTAAGGGGGCCCTGGCAGCCCCAGCATTTT.

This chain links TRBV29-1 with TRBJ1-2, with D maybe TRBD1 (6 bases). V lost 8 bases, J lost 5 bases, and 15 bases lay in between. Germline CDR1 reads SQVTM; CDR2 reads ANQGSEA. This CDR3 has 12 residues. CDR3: CSTGTEMYGYTF. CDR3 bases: TGCAGCACAGGGACCGAGATGTATGGCTACACCTTC.

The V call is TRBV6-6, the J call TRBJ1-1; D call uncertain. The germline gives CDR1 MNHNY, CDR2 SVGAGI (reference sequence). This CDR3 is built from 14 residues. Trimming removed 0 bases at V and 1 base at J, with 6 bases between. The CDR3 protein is CASSYSGANTEAFF. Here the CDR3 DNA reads TGTGCCAGCAGTTACTCGGGAGCGAACACTGAAGCTTTCTTT.

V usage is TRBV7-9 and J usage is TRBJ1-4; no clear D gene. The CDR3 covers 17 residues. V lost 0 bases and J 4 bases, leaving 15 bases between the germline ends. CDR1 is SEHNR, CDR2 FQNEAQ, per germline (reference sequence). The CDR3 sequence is CASSLAGGRGHNEKLFF. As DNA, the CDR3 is TGTGCCAGCAGCTTAGCGGGCGGGAGAGGCCATAATGAAAAACTGTTTTTT.

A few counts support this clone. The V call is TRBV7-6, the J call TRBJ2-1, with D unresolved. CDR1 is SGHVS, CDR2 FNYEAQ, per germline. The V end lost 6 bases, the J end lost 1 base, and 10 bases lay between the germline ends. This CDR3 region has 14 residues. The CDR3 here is CASSYSESYNEQFF. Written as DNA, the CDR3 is TGTGCCAGCAGTTATTCGGAGTCCTACAATGAGCAGTTCTTC.

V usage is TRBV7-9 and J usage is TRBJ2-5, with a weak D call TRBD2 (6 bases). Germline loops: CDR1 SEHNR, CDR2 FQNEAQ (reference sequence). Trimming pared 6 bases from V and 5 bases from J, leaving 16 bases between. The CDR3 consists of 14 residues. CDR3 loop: CASRNGGKGETQYF. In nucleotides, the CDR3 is TGTGCCAGCAGGAATGGGGGGAAGGGGGAGACCCAGTACTTC.

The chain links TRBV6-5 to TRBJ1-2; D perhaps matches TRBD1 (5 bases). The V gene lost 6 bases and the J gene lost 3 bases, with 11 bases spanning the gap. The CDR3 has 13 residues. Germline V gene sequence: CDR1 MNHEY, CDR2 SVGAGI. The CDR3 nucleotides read TGTGCCAGCAGGGCGGGGCAATACTATGGCTACACCTTC. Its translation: CASRAGQYYGYTF.

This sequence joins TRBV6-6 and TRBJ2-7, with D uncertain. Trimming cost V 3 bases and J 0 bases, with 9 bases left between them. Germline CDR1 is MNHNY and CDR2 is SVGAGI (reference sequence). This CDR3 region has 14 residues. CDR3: CASSYTLTSYEQYF. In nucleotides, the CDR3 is TGTGCCAGCAGTTATACCCTAACCTCCTACGAGCAGTACTTC.